This entry lists 8 T cell receptor beta chains sequenced from one sample in a study of T cell repertoires in cytomegalovirus infection. Antigen specificity for these receptors is unknown. TCRdb re-analysed the reads in MiXCR, keeping a single row per CDR3 protein. This table holds approximately 730,000 distinct CDR3 sequences, about 27% found once. The sample was cultured CD8+ T cells from PBMCs, taken from culture after CMV antigen stimulation. These receptors came from a human donor in good health (CMV status not recorded). Some clones in this sample may be carry-over from other donors' samples.

The chain uses TRBV12-3 or TRBV12-4 and TRBJ2-1, with no clear D. The CDR3 is 17 residues long. V gave up 4 bases and J gave up 0 bases, with 16 bases separating them. The CDR3, as DNA: TGTGCCAGCAGTTCGAGTGAGGTCCCTTACTCCTACAATGAGCAGTTCTTC. Encoded protein: CASSSSEVPYSYNEQFF.

The chain uses TRBV6-1 and TRBJ1-1; D uncertain. CDR3 size: 12 residues. Germline V gene sequence: CDR1 MNHNS, CDR2 SASEGT. With 1 base removed from V and 8 bases from J, the gap between germline ends came to 8 bases. CDR3 bases: TGTGCCAGCAGTGAAGGTAAAGGAGAAGCTTTCTTT. Its protein is CASSEGKGEAFF.

In this sample, this clonotype turned up a few times. The V gene is TRBV23-1, the J gene TRBJ2-2, with unresolved D. TRBV23-1 is noted as an ORF with a role that remains uncertain. The CDR3 loop spans 15 amino acids. Trimming took off 4 bases at V and 1 base at J, with 10 bases between the two ends. Here the CDR3 DNA reads TGCGCCAGCAGTCGAGCTGGGATGAACACCGGGGAGCTGTTTTTT. Encoded protein: CASSRAGMNTGELFF.

The chain is built from TRBV5-4 and TRBJ2-7; 7 bases line up with TRBD1. Germline values: CDR1 SGHNT, CDR2 YYREEE (reference sequence). Losses at the gene ends were 4 bases for V and 5 bases for J; bases not matched to a gene: 15. This CDR3 has 16 residues. CDR3 in amino acids: CASSLGTRGKTNEQYF. The DNA of the CDR3 is TGTGCCAGCAGCCTGGGTACCAGGGGGAAGACAAACGAGCAGTACTTC.

Only a few counts were recorded for this clonotype. The rearrangement joins TRBV11-2 to TRBJ1-6; D unclear. Between the trimmed V and J ends, which lost 0 bases and 5 bases, there was a span of 17 bases. CDR1 is SGHAT and CDR2 is FQNNGV in the germline V gene. The CDR3 consists of 18 residues. This chain's CDR3 is CASSLDDWAQDDNSPLHF. CDR3 sequence (DNA): TGTGCCAGCAGCTTAGATGATTGGGCCCAGGATGATAATTCACCCCTCCACTTT.

The rearrangement links TRBV7-9 to TRBJ1-2, with D maybe TRBD1 (5 bases). Trimming left V 5 bases short and J 7 bases short, with 20 bases between. The germline V gene has CDR1 SEHNR and CDR2 FQNEAQ (reference sequence). CDR3 size: 15 residues. The CDR3 DNA follows: TGTGCCAGCAGCCCCCCCCCAGGGATGAGGGTTGGCTACACCTTC. Translated, it gives CASSPPPGMRVGYTF.

This clonotype showed up just a few times. This chain links TRBV11-1 with TRBJ2-7, with TRBD2 identical over 11 bases. CDR1 is SGHAT and CDR2 is FQDESV in the germline V gene (reference sequence). This CDR3 is 15 amino acids long. V shed 5 bases, J shed 4 bases, and the junction held 7 bases outside the gene matches. The CDR3 spells CASSPEGLADYEQYV. The CDR3 coding sequence is TGTGCCAGCAGCCCAGAGGGACTAGCGGATTACGAGCAGTACGTC.

The rearrangement uses TRBV19 and TRBJ1-5; D ambiguous. In germline, CDR1 is LNHDA, CDR2 SQIVND (reference sequence). V lost 1 base and J 3 bases, leaving 7 bases between the germline ends. This CDR3 comprises 14 residues. CDR3 nucleotides: TGTGCCAGTAGTATAGGCATGAACAATCAGCCCCAGCATTTT. This codes for CASSIGMNNQPQHF.